This is a list of T cell receptor beta chains from one sample in a study of memory CD4+ T cells and cytomegalovirus serostatus. Sequencing used immunoSEQ multiplex PCR; TCRdb keeps in-frame clones, though not all of them. The table has 56,000 or so clones, 82% seen once; the top ten hold around 0.4%. Sequencing used memory CD4+ T cells from blood. These receptors all stem from an adult in good health and CMV-seronegative. CDR3s include the opening cysteine and the closing phenylalanine or tryptophan. The order of the fields is V gene, J gene, clone size, CDR3 protein. Size is stated for part of the rows, as once, few or many counts, or as a class when the clone is expanded.

TRBV5-4	TRBJ1-4	-	CASSPDGDRGEKLFF
TRBV9	TRBJ2-3	few	CASSRNLGDTQYF
TRBV18	TRBJ1-6	few	CASSPLPGENSPLHF
TRBV7-9	TRBJ2-5	-	CASSLALSGEQETQYF
TRBV5-4	TRBJ2-5	-	CASSLGWTGGQETQYF
TRBV11-2	TRBJ2-7	-	CASSSLRGASYEQYF
TRBV19	TRBJ2-5	-	CASGAETQYF
TRBV5-4	TRBJ2-7	-	CASSAAQGVVNEQYF
TRBV28	TRBJ1-5	-	CASSPWGGQGNQPQHF
TRBV4-3	TRBJ1-5	-	CASSQDFEGNQPQHF
TRBV7-9	TRBJ1-5	-	CASSLGTAYQPQHF
TRBV5-1	TRBJ2-7	-	CASSLVAGGPYEQYF
TRBV5-6	TRBJ2-5	-	CASSLVWDRVTKETQYF
TRBV19	TRBJ2-2	few	CASEKQGVTGELFF
TRBV18	TRBJ2-7	-	CASSPQHGEGGEQYF
TRBV13	TRBJ2-3	-	CASSSQRGLTDTQYF
TRBV7-9	TRBJ2-7	few	CASSFFGDYEQYF